This T cell receptor (beta chain) stems from a study of PD-1 blockade in classical Hodgkin lymphoma (TCRdb year 2020). In terms of the full investigation: Nivolumab dosing was 3 mg/kg intravenously every 2 weeks, continuing until either disease progression or unacceptable toxicity. The study used CyTOF and TCR beta sequencing to define a peripheral blood immune signature of response to PD-1 blockade in classical Hodgkin lymphoma. The paper as a whole reports these results and caveats: CD4+ but not CD8+ TCR diversity rose significantly by C4D1 (p=0.0027 vs p=0.16), most apparent in complete responders (p=0.02). Trial patients with a complete response had baseline diversity similar to that of newly diagnosed patients, while partial responders and progressors had significantly lower diversity. Lower diversity was observed in patients in whom nivolumab was started less than 1 year after ASCT, and these patients were excluded from later analyses so that confounding by immune reconstitution would be avoided. The study covered only a single clinical trial cohort, and the causes of the repertoire differences, possibly disease activity or prior therapy, were still not defined. Baseline TCR diversity was reported to be lower in newly diagnosed patients than in healthy donors, and even lower in relapsed/refractory patients.

This specimen's time point label, per the study, means: cycle 2 day 1 (C2D1) of nivolumab. All trial patients had relapsed after autologous stem cell transplantation, with cohorts A, B and C differing in prior brentuximab vedotin exposure. The trial cohort was composed of about 53 patients with relapsed/refractory classical Hodgkin lymphoma, for whom complete response, partial response or progressive disease was recorded as best overall response. Trial patients were treated with single-agent nivolumab in the multi-cohort phase II CheckMate 205 trial. An independent review committee assessed best overall response using the 2007 International Working Group response criteria. PBMCs from the trial were collected at three points: immediately before nivolumab initiation (C1D1), and during therapy at cycle 2 day 1 and cycle 4 day 1. Peripheral blood was collected in 8 mL Vacutainer Cell Preparation Tubes, from which PBMCs were isolated by centrifugation and then cryopreserved.

The germline V gene sets CDR1 to SGHTS and CDR2 to YDEGEE. Trimming removed 6 bases from V and 6 bases from J; the gene matches leave 5 bases unexplained. The CDR3 runs 13 amino acids, cysteine and phenylalanine included. Just the 39-base CDR3 DNA is kept, in frame starting at base 1. The Qiagen DNeasy kit was used to extract genomic DNA from unsorted PBMCs and from the negatively selected CD4+ and CD8+ fractions. Using primers that anneal to V and J segments, immunoSEQ multiplex PCR amplified the TCR beta CDR3 regions. A synthetic immune receptor repertoire was used to minimize amplification bias, and any remaining bias was removed computationally after sequencing. The source study handled its data this way. Repertoire diversity was quantified as the Shannon entropy index using custom Python scripts. Unsorted, CD4+ and CD8+ repertoires were analyzed separately, except for combined analyses in which CD4+ and CD8+ sequences were merged in silico. Clonal expansion was defined as at least a 2-fold frequency increase after treatment relative to C1D1, with a pseudocount of 0.5 for undetected baseline clones. Clones with 0 or 1 copy at C1D1 were classified as singleton clones, and clones with 2 or more copies were classified as non-singleton clones. By matching protein sequences in sorted samples from the same patient, clones expanded in unsorted samples were annotated as CD4+, CD8+ or unknown. Wilcoxon tests on paired samples were used to test diversity changes from C1D1 to C4D1. TCRdb stores this immuneACCESS table with in-frame sequences only. Part of the clones is absent; in the studies checked, under half of the shortfall reflects unresolved V genes, and no reason is known for the rest. For V, J and clone size, that table is used; D and trimming come from the DNA. The sample profile shows some 22,000 clones; over 60% of them were found once. The top ten clones comprise 17% of the sample.

A word on this clone: Its antigen has not been determined. No much larger clone is present one base from it, and per-base qualities are unavailable.

Sequenced material: peripheral blood mononuclear cells (PBMCs), taken before the second cycle of nivolumab. This sequence originates from a human donor with classical Hodgkin lymphoma. The rearranged segments are TRBV5-8 and TRBJ2-4; 8 middle bases align to TRBD2. The nucleotide sequence reads as follows: TGTGCCAGCAAATCAGCGGGAGCAAACATTCAGTACTTC. The resulting protein is CASKSAGANIQYF.